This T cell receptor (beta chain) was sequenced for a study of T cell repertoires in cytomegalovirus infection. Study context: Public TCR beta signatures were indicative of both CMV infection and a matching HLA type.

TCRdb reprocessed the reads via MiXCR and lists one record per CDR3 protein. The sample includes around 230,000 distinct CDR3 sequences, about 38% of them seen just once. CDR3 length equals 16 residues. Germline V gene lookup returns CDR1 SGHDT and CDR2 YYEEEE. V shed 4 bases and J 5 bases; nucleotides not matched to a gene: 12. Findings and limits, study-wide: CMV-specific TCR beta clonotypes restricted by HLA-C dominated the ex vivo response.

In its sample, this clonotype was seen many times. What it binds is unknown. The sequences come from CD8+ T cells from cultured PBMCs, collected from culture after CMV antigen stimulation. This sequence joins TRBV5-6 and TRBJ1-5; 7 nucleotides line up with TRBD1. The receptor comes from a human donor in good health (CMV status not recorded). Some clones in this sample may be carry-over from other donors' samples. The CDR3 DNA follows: TGTGCCAGCAGCGCCGGGACAGATATAGCGTATCAGCCCCAGCATTTT. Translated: CASSAGTDIAYQPQHF.